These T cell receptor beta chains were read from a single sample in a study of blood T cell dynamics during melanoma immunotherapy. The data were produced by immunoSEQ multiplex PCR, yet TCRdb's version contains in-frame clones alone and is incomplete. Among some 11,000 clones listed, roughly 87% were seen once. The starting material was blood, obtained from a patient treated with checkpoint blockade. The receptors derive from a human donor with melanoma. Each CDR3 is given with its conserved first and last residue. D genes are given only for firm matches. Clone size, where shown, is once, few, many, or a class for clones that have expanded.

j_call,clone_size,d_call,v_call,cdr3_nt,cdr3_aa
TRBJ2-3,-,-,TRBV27,TGTGCCAGCAGTTCCGGCACAGATACGCAGTATTTT,CASSSGTDTQYF
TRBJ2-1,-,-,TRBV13,TGTGCCAGCAGCTCACGTAAGACACCTTTGAGCTCCTACAATGAGCAGTTCTTC,CASSSRKTPLSSYNEQFF
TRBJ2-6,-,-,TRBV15,TGTGCCACCACCCAAGGGGGGACTGGGGCCAACGTCCTGACTTTC,CATTQGGTGANVLTF
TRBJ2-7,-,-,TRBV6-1,TGTGCCAGCAGCCCGGGTTGGGGGAGCTCCTACGAGCAGTACTTC,CASSPGWGSSYEQYF
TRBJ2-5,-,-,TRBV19,TGTGCCAGTAGTCCTCAGAACAGGGTCCCCCAAGAGACCCAGTACTTC,CASSPQNRVPQETQYF
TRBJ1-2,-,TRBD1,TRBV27,TGTGCCAGCAGGCCGGGACAGGGGAATGGCTACACCTTC,CASRPGQGNGYTF
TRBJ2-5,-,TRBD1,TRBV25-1,TGTGCCAGCAGCATCGGACAGGGACCCCAAGAGACCCAGTACTTC,CASSIGQGPQETQYF
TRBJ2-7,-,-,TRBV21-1,TGTGCCAGCAGCAAAAAGGGTAGCGGGGGGTCCTACGAGCAGTACTTC,CASSKKGSGGSYEQYF
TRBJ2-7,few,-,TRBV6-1,TGTGCCAGCAGCGAACTCGGGACACATGGGGCCTACGAGCAGTACTTC,CASSELGTHGAYEQYF
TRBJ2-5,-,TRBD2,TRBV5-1,TGCGCCAGCAGCAGGACTAGCGGGAGGGGCCAGTACCAAGAGACCCAGTACTTC,CASSRTSGRGQYQETQYF
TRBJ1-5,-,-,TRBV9,TGTGCCAGCAGCGTATGGGGGAACAATCAGCCCCAGCATTTT,CASSVWGNNQPQHF
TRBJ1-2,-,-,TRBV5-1,TGCGCCAGCAGCTTGAGTGAGGTCCGAGGCTATGGCTACACCTTC,CASSLSEVRGYGYTF
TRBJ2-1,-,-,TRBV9,TGTGCCAGCAGCGTAGTGGGTAGCGCGGTCAATGAGCAGTTCTTC,CASSVVGSAVNEQFF
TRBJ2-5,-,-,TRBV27,TGTGCCAGCAGGCCCTGGGTTGGGGAAGAGACCCAGTACTTC,CASRPWVGEETQYF
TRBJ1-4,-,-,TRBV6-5,TGTGCCAGCAGGGACAGTACAACTAATGAAAAACTGTTTTTT,CASRDSTTNEKLFF
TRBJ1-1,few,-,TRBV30,TGTGCCTGGGACACAAGGGCCCGGCCTGAAGCTTTCTTT,CAWDTRARPEAFF
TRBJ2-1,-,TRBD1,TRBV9,TGTGCCAGCAGCGCCGGGACAGGGGAAGGGAATGAGCAGTTCTTC,CASSAGTGEGNEQFF
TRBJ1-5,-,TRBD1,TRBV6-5,TGTGCCAGCAGCCCGTACAGGGGAGGGCAGCCCCAGCATTTT,CASSPYRGGQPQHF
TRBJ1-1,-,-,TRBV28,TGTGCCAGCAGTTTCGGGGCCTGGGGCTCCCTGAACACTGAAGCTTTCTTT,CASSFGAWGSLNTEAFF
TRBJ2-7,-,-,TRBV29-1,TGCAGCGTTGGGGTGGCGGGCGAGCAGTACTTC,CSVGVAGEQYF
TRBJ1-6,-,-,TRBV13,TGTGCCAGCAGCTTAGGGGCGACCGGGGCACCCCTCCACTTT,CASSLGATGAPLHF
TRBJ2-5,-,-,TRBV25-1,TGTGCCAGCCTTAGGGAGACCCAGTACTTC,CASLRETQYF
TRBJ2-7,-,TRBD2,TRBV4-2,TGTGCCAGCAGCCAAGATCGACTAGCGGGAGAGCTCTCCTACGAGCAGTACTTC,CASSQDRLAGELSYEQYF